The rows below give T cell receptor beta chains drawn from one sample of a study of technical replicates of blood from a handful of donors. Clones were sequenced by immunoSEQ multiplex PCR, and TCRdb holds only the in-frame ones, with some missing. The repertoire holds some 70,000 clones, with under 98% as singletons. Sequenced input: T cells isolated from PBMCs. The receptors originated from a human donor in good health. The CDR3 runs from the conserved cysteine through the conserved F or W. The order of the fields is V gene, D gene, clone size, J gene, CDR3 protein, CDR3 DNA. D genes are given only for firm matches. The size field is filled for only some rows; it gives once, few, many or a size class.

TRBV7-3	TRBD2	NA	TRBJ2-6	CASSLSGSGSSGANVLTF	TGTGCCAGCAGCTTAAGTGGTAGCGGGAGTTCTGGGGCCAACGTCCTGACTTTC
TRBV6-5	NA	NA	TRBJ2-1	CATRTASSYNEQFF	TGTGCCACCAGGACGGCTAGCTCCTACAATGAGCAGTTCTTC
TRBV29-1	NA	NA	TRBJ2-1	CSVDEEQFF	TGCAGCGTTGACGAGGAGCAGTTCTTC
TRBV2	NA	NA	TRBJ2-1	CASSEEAVAYNEQFF	TGTGCCAGCAGTGAAGAAGCTGTTGCCTACAATGAGCAGTTCTTC
TRBV19	TRBD1	NA	TRBJ2-3	CASSGRQGSTDTQYF	TGTGCCAGTAGTGGGCGACAGGGGAGCACAGATACGCAGTATTTT
TRBV14	TRBD2	NA	TRBJ2-5	CASSQLAGEETQYF	TGTGCCAGCAGCCAATTAGCGGGGGAAGAGACCCAGTACTTC
TRBV9	NA	NA	TRBJ1-3	CASSVVSGSGNTIYF	TGTGCCAGCAGCGTAGTTTCAGGGTCTGGAAACACCATATATTTT
TRBV4-1	NA	NA	TRBJ2-2	CASSQPSQRANTGELFF	TGCGCCAGCAGCCAGCCCTCACAGCGGGCAAACACCGGGGAGCTGTTTTTT
TRBV29-1	NA	NA	TRBJ2-7	CSVVPGQFYEQYF	TGCAGCGTTGTCCCGGGACAATTCTACGAGCAGTACTTC
TRBV11-3	NA	NA	TRBJ2-3	CASSLDADTQYF	TGTGCCAGCAGCTTAGACGCAGATACGCAGTATTTT
TRBV7-8	TRBD2	NA	TRBJ2-2	CASSFRTGTSAKRNTGELFF	TGTGCCAGCAGCTTTCGAACCGGGACTAGCGCAAAAAGGAACACCGGGGAGCTGTTTTTT
TRBV6-1	NA	once	TRBJ1-2	CASFTGRLGYGYTF	TGTGCCAGCTTTACGGGGAGACTCGGCTATGGCTACACCTTC
TRBV28	NA	NA	TRBJ2-2	CASSPGETGELFF	TGTGCCAGCAGTCCAGGGGAGACCGGGGAGCTGTTTTTT
TRBV7-6	NA	NA	TRBJ1-1	CASSLAQAGVNTEAFF	TGTGCCAGCAGCTTAGCTCAGGCAGGGGTTAACACTGAAGCTTTCTTT
TRBV5-1	TRBD1	NA	TRBJ2-7	CASSLEGTGIYEQYF	TGCGCCAGCAGCTTGGAAGGGACAGGGATTTACGAGCAGTACTTC
TRBV25-1	NA	NA	TRBJ1-2	CASSTTRGGSYGYTF	TGTGCCAGCAGTACTACAAGGGGGGGTTCTTATGGCTACACCTTC
TRBV4-3	NA	NA	TRBJ1-1	CASSQDGGDTEAFF	TGCGCCAGCAGCCAAGATGGAGGGGATACTGAAGCTTTCTTT
TRBV2	TRBD2	few	TRBJ2-7	CASSNRLADYEQYF	TGTGCCAGCAGTAACAGACTAGCTGATTACGAGCAGTACTTC
TRBV5-6	TRBD2	NA	TRBJ2-3	CASSWGFAAGVQDTQYF	TGTGCCAGCAGCTGGGGTTTTGCAGCGGGAGTTCAAGATACGCAGTATTTT
TRBV28	NA	NA	TRBJ2-7	CACGVLYEQYF	TGCGCCTGCGGGGTCCTCTACGAGCAGTACTTC
TRBV18	NA	NA	TRBJ1-1	CASSLNRELMNTEAFF	TGTGCCAGCTCTCTCAACAGGGAATTAATGAACACTGAAGCTTTCTTT
TRBV5-1	NA	NA	TRBJ2-7	CASSTVLLHEQYF	TGCGCCAGCAGCACAGTTTTATTACACGAGCAGTACTTC
TRBV4-3	TRBD1	NA	TRBJ2-7	CASSQNPIDRAYEQYF	TGCGCCAGCAGCCAAAACCCTATTGACAGGGCGTACGAGCAGTACTTC
TRBV4-3	NA	NA	TRBJ2-5	CASSQGRETQYF	TGCGCCAGCAGCCAAGGTAGAGAGACCCAGTACTTC
TRBV30	NA	NA	TRBJ2-7	CAWNSYADFYEQYF	TGTGCCTGGAATTCCTACGCCGATTTTTACGAGCAGTACTTC
TRBV6-5	NA	NA	TRBJ1-2	CASSYRGNGYTF	TGTGCCAGCAGTTACAGGGGGAATGGCTACACCTTC
TRBV29-1	NA	NA	TRBJ2-2	CSVEGQANTGELFF	TGCAGCGTCGAAGGACAAGCGAACACCGGGGAGCTGTTTTTT